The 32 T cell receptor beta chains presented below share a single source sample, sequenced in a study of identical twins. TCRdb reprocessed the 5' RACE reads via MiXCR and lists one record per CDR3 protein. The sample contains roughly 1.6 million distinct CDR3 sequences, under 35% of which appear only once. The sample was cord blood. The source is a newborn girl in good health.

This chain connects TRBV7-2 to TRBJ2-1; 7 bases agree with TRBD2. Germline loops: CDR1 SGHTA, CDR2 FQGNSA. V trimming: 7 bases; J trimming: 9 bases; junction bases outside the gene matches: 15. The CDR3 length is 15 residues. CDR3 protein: CASKFVVGGSGEQFF. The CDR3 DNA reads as TGTGCCAGCAAGTTCGTTGTGGGGGGGAGCGGTGAGCAGTTCTTC.

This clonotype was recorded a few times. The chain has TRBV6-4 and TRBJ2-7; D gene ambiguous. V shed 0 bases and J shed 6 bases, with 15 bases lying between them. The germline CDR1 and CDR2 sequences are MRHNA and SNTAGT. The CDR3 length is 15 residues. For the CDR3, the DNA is TGTGCCAGCAGTGACTCACCCCTTGAATTGGGCGAGCAGTACTTC. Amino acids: CASSDSPLELGEQYF.

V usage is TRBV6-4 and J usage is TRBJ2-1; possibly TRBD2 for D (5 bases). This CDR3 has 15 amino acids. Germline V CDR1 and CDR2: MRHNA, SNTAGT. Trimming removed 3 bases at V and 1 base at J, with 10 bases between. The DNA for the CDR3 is TGTGCCAGCAGTGAACGGGATGCATCCTACAATGAGCAGTTCTTC. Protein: CASSERDASYNEQFF.

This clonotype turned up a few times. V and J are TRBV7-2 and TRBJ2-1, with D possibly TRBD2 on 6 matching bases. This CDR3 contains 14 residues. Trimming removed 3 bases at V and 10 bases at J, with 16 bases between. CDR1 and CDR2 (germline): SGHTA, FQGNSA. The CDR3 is CASSLGLGTVEQFF. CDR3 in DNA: TGTGCCAGCAGCTTGGGCCTAGGGACTGTCGAGCAGTTCTTC.

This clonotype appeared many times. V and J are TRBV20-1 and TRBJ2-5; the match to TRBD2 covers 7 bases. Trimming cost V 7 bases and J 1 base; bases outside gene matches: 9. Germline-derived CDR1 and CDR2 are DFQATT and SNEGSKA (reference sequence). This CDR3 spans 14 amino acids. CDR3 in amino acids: CSVNGGTIQETQYF. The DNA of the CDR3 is TGCAGTGTTAATGGGGGGACTATCCAAGAGACCCAGTACTTC.

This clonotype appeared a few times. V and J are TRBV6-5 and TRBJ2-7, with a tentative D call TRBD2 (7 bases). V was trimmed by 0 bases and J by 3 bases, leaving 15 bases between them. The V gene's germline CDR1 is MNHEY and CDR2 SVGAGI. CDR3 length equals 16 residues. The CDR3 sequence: CASSYSLSGEGYEQYF. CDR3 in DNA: TGTGCCAGCAGTTACTCTTTGTCAGGGGAGGGCTACGAGCAGTACTTC.

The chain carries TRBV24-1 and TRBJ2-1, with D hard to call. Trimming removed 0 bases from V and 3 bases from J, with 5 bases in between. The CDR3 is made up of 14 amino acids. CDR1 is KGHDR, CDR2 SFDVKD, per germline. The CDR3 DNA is TGTGCCACCAGTGATTTGTCCTACTACAATGAGCAGTTCTTC. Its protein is CATSDLSYYNEQFF.

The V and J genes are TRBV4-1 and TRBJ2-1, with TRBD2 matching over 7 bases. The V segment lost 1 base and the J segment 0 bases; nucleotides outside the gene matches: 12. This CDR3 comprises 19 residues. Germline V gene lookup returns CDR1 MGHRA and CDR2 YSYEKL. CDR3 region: CASSQAGLVGGRSYNEQFF. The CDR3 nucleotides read TGCGCCAGCAGCCAAGCAGGACTAGTGGGAGGACGCTCCTACAATGAGCAGTTCTTC.

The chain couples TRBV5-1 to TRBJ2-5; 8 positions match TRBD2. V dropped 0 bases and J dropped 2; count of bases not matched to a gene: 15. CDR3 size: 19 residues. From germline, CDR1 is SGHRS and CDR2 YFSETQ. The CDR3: CASSLARGGRSLFQETQYF. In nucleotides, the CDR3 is TGCGCCAGCAGCTTGGCTCGGGGGGGCCGAAGCTTATTTCAAGAGACCCAGTACTTC.

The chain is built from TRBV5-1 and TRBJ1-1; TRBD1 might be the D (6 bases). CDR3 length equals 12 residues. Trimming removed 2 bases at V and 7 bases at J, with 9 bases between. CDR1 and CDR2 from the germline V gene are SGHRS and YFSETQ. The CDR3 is CASSFNRVEAFF. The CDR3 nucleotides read TGCGCCAGCAGCTTTAACAGGGTTGAAGCTTTCTTT.

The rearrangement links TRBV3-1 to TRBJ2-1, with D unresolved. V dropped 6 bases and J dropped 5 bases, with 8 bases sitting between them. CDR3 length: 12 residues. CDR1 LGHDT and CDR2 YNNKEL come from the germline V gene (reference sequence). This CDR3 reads CASSRFNNEQFF. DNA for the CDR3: TGTGCCAGCAGTCGTTTCAACAATGAGCAGTTCTTC.

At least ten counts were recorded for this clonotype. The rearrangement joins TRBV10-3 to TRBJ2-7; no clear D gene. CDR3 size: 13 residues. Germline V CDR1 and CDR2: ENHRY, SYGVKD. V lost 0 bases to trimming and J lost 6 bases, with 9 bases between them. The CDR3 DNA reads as TGTGCCATCAGTGAGTCGAGTAGGGCCGAGCAGTACTTC. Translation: CAISESSRAEQYF.

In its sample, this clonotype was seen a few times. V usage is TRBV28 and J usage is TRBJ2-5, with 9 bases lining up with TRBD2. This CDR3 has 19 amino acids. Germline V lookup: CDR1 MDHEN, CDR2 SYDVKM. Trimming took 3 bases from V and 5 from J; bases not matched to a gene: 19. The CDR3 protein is CASSFSPPFSGSIMETQYF. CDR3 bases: TGTGCCAGCAGTTTTTCCCCGCCTTTTAGCGGGAGCATCATGGAGACCCAGTACTTC.

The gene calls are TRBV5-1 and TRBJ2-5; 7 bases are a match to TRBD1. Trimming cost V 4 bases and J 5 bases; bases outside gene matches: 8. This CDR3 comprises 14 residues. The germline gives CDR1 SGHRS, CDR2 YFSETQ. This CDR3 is CASSAGTVMETQYF. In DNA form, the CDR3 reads TGCGCCAGCAGCGCCGGGACAGTAATGGAGACCCAGTACTTC.

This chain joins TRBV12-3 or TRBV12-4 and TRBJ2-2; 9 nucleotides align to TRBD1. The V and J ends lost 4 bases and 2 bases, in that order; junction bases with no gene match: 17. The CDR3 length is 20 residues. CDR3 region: CASSSPGTGSSPTNTGELFF. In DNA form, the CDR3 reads TGTGCCAGCAGTTCCCCCGGGACAGGGTCCTCCCCAACTAACACCGGGGAGCTGTTTTTT.

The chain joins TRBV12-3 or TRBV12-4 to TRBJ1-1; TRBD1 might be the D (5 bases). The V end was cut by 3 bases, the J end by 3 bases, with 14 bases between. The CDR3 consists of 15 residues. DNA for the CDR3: TGTGCCAGCAGTTTTGGTCACAGGAGGTACACTGAAGCTTTCTTT. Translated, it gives CASSFGHRRYTEAFF.

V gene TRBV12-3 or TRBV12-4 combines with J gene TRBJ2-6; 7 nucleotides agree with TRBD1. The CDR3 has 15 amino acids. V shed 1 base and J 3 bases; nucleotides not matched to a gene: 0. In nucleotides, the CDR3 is TGTGCCAGCAGTTTAGGGACAGGTGGGGCCAACGTCCTGACTTTC. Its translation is CASSLGTGGANVLTF.

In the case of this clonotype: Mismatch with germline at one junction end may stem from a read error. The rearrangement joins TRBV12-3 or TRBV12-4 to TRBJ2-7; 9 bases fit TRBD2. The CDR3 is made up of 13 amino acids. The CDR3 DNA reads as TGTGCCAGCGGTTTGCGAGCGGGAGGCGAGCAGTACTTC. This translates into CASGLRAGGEQYF.

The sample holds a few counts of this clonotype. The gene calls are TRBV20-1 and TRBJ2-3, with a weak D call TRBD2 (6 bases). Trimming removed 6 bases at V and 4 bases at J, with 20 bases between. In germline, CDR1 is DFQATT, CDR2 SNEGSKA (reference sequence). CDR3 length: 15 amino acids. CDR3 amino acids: CSATSGGMGPDTQYF. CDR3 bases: TGCAGTGCCACTTCTGGGGGGATGGGTCCAGATACGCAGTATTTT.

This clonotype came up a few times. CDR3 sequence: CASSLVIPSGSSTDTQYF. The CDR3 DNA reads as TGCGCCAGCAGCTTGGTTATACCTAGCGGGAGTAGCACAGATACGCAGTATTTT. The chain combines TRBV5-1 with TRBJ2-3; 10 nucleotides agree with TRBD2. The CDR3 totals 18 residues. With V trimmed by 0 bases and J by 0 bases, 7 bases remained unmatched. CDR1 and CDR2 (germline): SGHRS, YFSETQ.

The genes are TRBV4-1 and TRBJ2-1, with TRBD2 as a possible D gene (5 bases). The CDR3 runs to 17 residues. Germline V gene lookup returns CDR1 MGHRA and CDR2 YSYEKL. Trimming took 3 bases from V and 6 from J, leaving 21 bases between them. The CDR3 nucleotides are TGCGCCAGCAGCCAGCCTATTACTAGACGGGTCTGCAATGAGCAGTTCTTC. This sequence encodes CASSQPITRRVCNEQFF.

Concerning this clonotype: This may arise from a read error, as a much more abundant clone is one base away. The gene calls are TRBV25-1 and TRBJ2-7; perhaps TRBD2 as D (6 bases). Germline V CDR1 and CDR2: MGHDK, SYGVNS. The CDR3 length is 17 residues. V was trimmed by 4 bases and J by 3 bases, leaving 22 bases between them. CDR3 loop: CASSGGPGPLDYYEQYF. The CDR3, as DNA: TGTGCCAGCAGTGGTGGACCAGGGCCGCTGGACTACTACGAGCAGTACTTC.

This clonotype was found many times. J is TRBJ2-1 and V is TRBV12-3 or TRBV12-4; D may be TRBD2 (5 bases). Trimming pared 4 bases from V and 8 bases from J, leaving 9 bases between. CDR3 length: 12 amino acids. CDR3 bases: TGTGCCAGCAGTTCGGAGGTACATGAGCAGTTCTTC. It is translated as CASSSEVHEQFF.

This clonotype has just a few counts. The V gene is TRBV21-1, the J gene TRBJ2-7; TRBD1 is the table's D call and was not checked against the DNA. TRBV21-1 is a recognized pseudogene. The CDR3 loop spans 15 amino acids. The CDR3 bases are TGTGCCAGCAGCAAAAAGGGACGGGGTCTCTACGAGCAGTACTTC. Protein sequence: CASSKKGRGLYEQYF.

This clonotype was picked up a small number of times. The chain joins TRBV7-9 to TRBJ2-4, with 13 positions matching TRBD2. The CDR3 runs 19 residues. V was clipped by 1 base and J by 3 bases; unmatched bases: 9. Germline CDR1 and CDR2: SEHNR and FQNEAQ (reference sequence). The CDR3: CASSLVLAGGPVFKNIQYF. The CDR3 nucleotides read TGTGCCAGCAGCTTAGTACTAGCGGGAGGGCCGGTCTTCAAAAACATTCAGTACTTC.

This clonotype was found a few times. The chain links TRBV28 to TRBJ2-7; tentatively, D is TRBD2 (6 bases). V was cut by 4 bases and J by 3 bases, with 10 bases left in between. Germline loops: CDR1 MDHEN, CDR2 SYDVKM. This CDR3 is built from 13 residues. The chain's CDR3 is CASSWAEGYEQYF. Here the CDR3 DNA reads TGTGCCAGCAGTTGGGCGGAGGGCTACGAGCAGTACTTC.

The CDR3 reads CASSQDPRTSGKYEQYF. CDR3 nucleotides: TGTGCCAGCAGCCAAGATCCCCGGACTAGCGGGAAGTACGAGCAGTACTTC. This chain connects TRBV4-2 to TRBJ2-7; TRBD2 agrees at 12 bases. Germline CDR1 and CDR2: LGHNA and YNFKEQ. The trim removed 0 bases at V and 4 bases at J, leaving 7 bases unmatched. This CDR3 contains 17 residues.

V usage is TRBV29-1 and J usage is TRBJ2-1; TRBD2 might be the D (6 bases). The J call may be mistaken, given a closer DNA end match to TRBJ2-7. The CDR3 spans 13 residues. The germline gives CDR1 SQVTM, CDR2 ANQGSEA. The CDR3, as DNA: TGCAGCGGCTTAGCGGCCTCCTACAATGAGCAGTACTTC. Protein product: CSGLAASYNEQYF.

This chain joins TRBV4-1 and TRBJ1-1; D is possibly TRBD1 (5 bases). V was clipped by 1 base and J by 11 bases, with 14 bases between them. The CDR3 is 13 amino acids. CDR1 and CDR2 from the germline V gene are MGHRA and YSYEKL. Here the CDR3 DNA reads TGCGCCAGCAGCCAAGCGAAACAGGCTGGGGCTTTCTTT. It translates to CASSQAKQAGAFF.

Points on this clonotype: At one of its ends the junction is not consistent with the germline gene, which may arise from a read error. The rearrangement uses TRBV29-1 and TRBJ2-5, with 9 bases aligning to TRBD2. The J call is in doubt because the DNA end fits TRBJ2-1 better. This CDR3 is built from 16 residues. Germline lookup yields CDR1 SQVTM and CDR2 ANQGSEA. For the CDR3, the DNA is TGCGGCGTTGAAGCTACCAGGGGACTAGCTTTTAATGAGCAGTTCTTC. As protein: CGVEATRGLAFNEQFF.

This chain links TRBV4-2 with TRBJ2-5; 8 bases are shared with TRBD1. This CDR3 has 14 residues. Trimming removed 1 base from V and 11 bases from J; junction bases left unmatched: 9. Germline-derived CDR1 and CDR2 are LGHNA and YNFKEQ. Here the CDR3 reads CASSQGQGAYGQYF. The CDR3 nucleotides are TGTGCCAGCAGCCAAGGGCAGGGGGCCTACGGGCAGTACTTC.

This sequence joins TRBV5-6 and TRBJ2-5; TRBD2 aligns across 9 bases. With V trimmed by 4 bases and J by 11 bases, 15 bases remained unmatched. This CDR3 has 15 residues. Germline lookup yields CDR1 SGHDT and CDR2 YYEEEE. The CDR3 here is CASSHLAGVGNEQYF. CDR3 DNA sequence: TGTGCCAGCAGCCACTTAGCGGGAGTAGGGAATGAGCAGTACTTC.